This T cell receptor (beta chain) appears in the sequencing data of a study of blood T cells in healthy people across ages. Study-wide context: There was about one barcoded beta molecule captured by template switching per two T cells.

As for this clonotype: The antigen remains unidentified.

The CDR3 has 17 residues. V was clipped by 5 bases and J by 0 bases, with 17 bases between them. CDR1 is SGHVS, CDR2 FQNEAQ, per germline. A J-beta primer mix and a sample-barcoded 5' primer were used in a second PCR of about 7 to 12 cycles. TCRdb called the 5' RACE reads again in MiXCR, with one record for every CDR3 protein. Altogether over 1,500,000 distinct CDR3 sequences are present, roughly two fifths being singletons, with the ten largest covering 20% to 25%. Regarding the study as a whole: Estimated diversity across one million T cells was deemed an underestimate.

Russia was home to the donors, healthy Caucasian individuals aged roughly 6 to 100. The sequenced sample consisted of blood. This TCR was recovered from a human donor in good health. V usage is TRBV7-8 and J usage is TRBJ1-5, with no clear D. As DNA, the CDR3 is TGTGCCAGCAGCCCCTGGGCAGGTGGAGATAGCAATCAGCCCCAGCATTTT. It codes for CASSPWAGGDSNQPQHF.